These T cell receptor beta chains were read from a single sample in a study of blood T cells in healthy people across ages. TCRdb passed the 5' RACE reads through MiXCR, listing each CDR3 protein once. The data hold about 930,000 distinct CDR3 sequences, with about 27% observed a single time. Separately, the same data were catalogued under a study of T cells of mothers and their children.

What was sequenced was blood. These receptors were obtained from a woman aged 40 to 55 in good health. Both conserved end residues are part of each CDR3. Each record gives: CDR3 DNA, CDR3 protein, D gene, J gene, V gene, clone size. D genes are given only for firm matches. A row's size may be missing; if present it is once, few, many or a size class.

CDR3nt: TGTGCCAGCAGCCCCGGGACAGGGCCAAACTATGGCTACACCTTC; CDR3aa: CASSPGTGPNYGYTF; d_gene: TRBD1; j_gene: TRBJ1-2; v_gene: TRBV14; abundance: few
CDR3nt: TGTGCCAGCAGTGAAAGCTCTTATGATAGCAATCAGCCCCAGCATTTT; CDR3aa: CASSESSYDSNQPQHF; d_gene: -; j_gene: TRBJ1-5; v_gene: TRBV6-1; abundance: few
CDR3nt: TGTGCCGGCAGCACCGGACTAGCGGGACCCTACGAGCAGTACTTC; CDR3aa: CAGSTGLAGPYEQYF; d_gene: TRBD2; j_gene: TRBJ2-7; v_gene: TRBV7-2; abundance: few
CDR3nt: TGTGCCAGCAGCCAGACAGGGCCCCTTGGCTACACCTTC; CDR3aa: CASSQTGPLGYTF; d_gene: TRBD1; j_gene: TRBJ1-2; v_gene: TRBV6-5; abundance: many
CDR3nt: TGTGCCAGCAGCTTAGATCCCGCAGATACGCAGTATTTT; CDR3aa: CASSLDPADTQYF; d_gene: -; j_gene: TRBJ2-3; v_gene: TRBV11-3; abundance: -
CDR3nt: TGTGCCAGCAGTTTACCGGGGGGGTACACCGGGGAGCTGTTTTTT; CDR3aa: CASSLPGGYTGELFF; d_gene: TRBD2; j_gene: TRBJ2-2; v_gene: TRBV12-3/TRBV12-4; abundance: -
CDR3nt: TGTGCCAGCAGTTTATTGGGTTCGGGCGAGCAGTACTTC; CDR3aa: CASSLLGSGEQYF; d_gene: -; j_gene: TRBJ2-7; v_gene: TRBV27; abundance: -
CDR3nt: TGTGCCAGCAGGGTCGGTGGCGGAAGCGATCAGCCCCAGCATTTT; CDR3aa: CASRVGGGSDQPQHF; d_gene: -; j_gene: TRBJ1-5; v_gene: TRBV12-3/TRBV12-4; abundance: few
CDR3nt: TGTGCCAGCAGCCAAGATTGGGCATCAGCCTATGGCTACACCTTC; CDR3aa: CASSQDWASAYGYTF; d_gene: -; j_gene: TRBJ1-2; v_gene: TRBV14; abundance: -
CDR3nt: TGCAGTGCTAGAGATCGAGGACTAGCGGGATACGAGCAGTACTTC; CDR3aa: CSARDRGLAGYEQYF; d_gene: TRBD2; j_gene: TRBJ2-7; v_gene: TRBV20-1; abundance: few
CDR3nt: TGTGCCAGCAGCGTAGCGGCAGCCGTAAACTACGAGCAGTACTTC; CDR3aa: CASSVAAAVNYEQYF; d_gene: -; j_gene: TRBJ2-7; v_gene: TRBV9; abundance: -
CDR3nt: TGCGCCAGCAGCCCTAGCGTGGGGAGCTCCTACGAGCAGTACTTC; CDR3aa: CASSPSVGSSYEQYF; d_gene: -; j_gene: TRBJ2-7; v_gene: TRBV4-1; abundance: many
CDR3nt: TGTGCCAGCAGTTACGGGGAGGGTCGTGAAACTCAGTACTTC; CDR3aa: CASSYGEGRETQYF; d_gene: TRBD2; j_gene: TRBJ2-4; v_gene: TRBV6-5; abundance: many
CDR3nt: TGTGCCAGCAGCCAAGCCGGGTTGGCAGGCTACACCTTC; CDR3aa: CASSQAGLAGYTF; d_gene: -; j_gene: TRBJ1-2; v_gene: TRBV3-1; abundance: -
CDR3nt: TGCAGCGTTGGGAACCAAGAGACCCAGTACTTC; CDR3aa: CSVGNQETQYF; d_gene: -; j_gene: TRBJ2-5; v_gene: TRBV29-1; abundance: many
CDR3nt: TGTGCCAGCAGCGCCTTCAGTGGGAGCTCCTACAATGAGCAGTTCTTC; CDR3aa: CASSAFSGSSYNEQFF; d_gene: -; j_gene: TRBJ2-1; v_gene: TRBV9; abundance: many
CDR3nt: TGTGCCATCAGTGGGAGACAGGGGGCAGGGGGGACTGAAGCTTTCTTT; CDR3aa: CAISGRQGAGGTEAFF; d_gene: TRBD1; j_gene: TRBJ1-1; v_gene: TRBV10-3; abundance: -
CDR3nt: TGTGCCAGCAGCTTAGGGTTGACTAGCGGGGAATATGAGACCCAGTACTTC; CDR3aa: CASSLGLTSGEYETQYF; d_gene: TRBD2; j_gene: TRBJ2-5; v_gene: TRBV7-6; abundance: few
CDR3nt: TGTGCCAGCAACGGACAGGGCCATGGCTACACCTTC; CDR3aa: CASNGQGHGYTF; d_gene: TRBD1; j_gene: TRBJ1-2; v_gene: TRBV6-6; abundance: -
CDR3nt: TGTGCCAGCAGCGTCGACCAGGGAGGTTACGAGCAGTACTTC; CDR3aa: CASSVDQGGYEQYF; d_gene: -; j_gene: TRBJ2-7; v_gene: TRBV9; abundance: many
CDR3nt: TGTGCCAGCAGTTACCTCGGGACTAGCGGGGGGCACAATGAGCAGTTCTTC; CDR3aa: CASSYLGTSGGHNEQFF; d_gene: TRBD2; j_gene: TRBJ2-1; v_gene: TRBV6-6; abundance: many
CDR3nt: TGTGCCAGCAGTTTGCCCACGAGGGGGAACAATGAGCAGTTCTTC; CDR3aa: CASSLPTRGNNEQFF; d_gene: -; j_gene: TRBJ2-1; v_gene: TRBV28; abundance: many
CDR3nt: TGTGCCAGCAGCCCGGCGATCCGCAGGTACAATGAGCAGTTCTTC; CDR3aa: CASSPAIRRYNEQFF; d_gene: -; j_gene: TRBJ2-1; v_gene: TRBV7-9; abundance: -
CDR3nt: TGTGCCAGCAGCCAAGTAATGGTTACTGAAGCTTTCTTT; CDR3aa: CASSQVMVTEAFF; d_gene: -; j_gene: TRBJ1-1; v_gene: TRBV14; abundance: few
CDR3nt: TGTGCCAGCTCACCAGTCGCCGGGACCGACTTCTATGGCTACACCTTC; CDR3aa: CASSPVAGTDFYGYTF; d_gene: -; j_gene: TRBJ1-2; v_gene: TRBV18; abundance: few
CDR3nt: TGCGCCAGCAGCCAAGAGGGGGACAGGTGGTACGAGCAGTACTTC; CDR3aa: CASSQEGDRWYEQYF; d_gene: TRBD1; j_gene: TRBJ2-7; v_gene: TRBV4-1; abundance: many
CDR3nt: TGTGCCAGCAGCAGCCGGGCCTTCAATGAAAAACTGTTTTTT; CDR3aa: CASSSRAFNEKLFF; d_gene: -; j_gene: TRBJ1-4; v_gene: TRBV7-2; abundance: -
CDR3nt: TGCGCCAGCAGCTTGGTAGGGGGGTCTCAGCCCCAGCATTTT; CDR3aa: CASSLVGGSQPQHF; d_gene: -; j_gene: TRBJ1-5; v_gene: TRBV5-1; abundance: -
CDR3nt: TGCGCCAGCAGCCAGACGGGACAGGGAGGACGTGGCTACACCTTC; CDR3aa: CASSQTGQGGRGYTF; d_gene: TRBD1; j_gene: TRBJ1-2; v_gene: TRBV4-1; abundance: many
CDR3nt: TGCGCCAGCAGCCAGGGGTTAGACTATGGCTACACCTTC; CDR3aa: CASSQGLDYGYTF; d_gene: -; j_gene: TRBJ1-2; v_gene: TRBV4-1; abundance: many
CDR3nt: TGCAGTGCTAGGGGACTAGCGGGGGCCTTCGATACGCAGTATTTT; CDR3aa: CSARGLAGAFDTQYF; d_gene: TRBD2; j_gene: TRBJ2-3; v_gene: TRBV20-1; abundance: -
CDR3nt: TGCAGTGCTACTAAAGACTCTGGAAACACCAGATATTTT; CDR3aa: CSATKDSGNTRYF; d_gene: -; j_gene: TRBJ1-3; v_gene: TRBV20-1; abundance: -
CDR3nt: TGTGCCAGCAGCTTAGGTCGGCTAGCGGACAATGAGCAGTTCTTC; CDR3aa: CASSLGRLADNEQFF; d_gene: TRBD2; j_gene: TRBJ2-1; v_gene: TRBV7-9; abundance: -
CDR3nt: TGTGCCAGCAGCCCCGGGGGACTTGAAGTTTTCTTT; CDR3aa: CASSPGGLEVFF; d_gene: -; j_gene: TRBJ1-1; v_gene: TRBV7-9; abundance: -
CDR3nt: TGTGCCAACTCGTCCGGACAGGGCGAGACCCAGTACTTC; CDR3aa: CANSSGQGETQYF; d_gene: TRBD1; j_gene: TRBJ2-5; v_gene: TRBV18; abundance: few
CDR3nt: TGCAGCGTTGTGAGCGGGGGGGGACCTGGGTACTTC; CDR3aa: CSVVSGGGPGYF; d_gene: TRBD2; j_gene: TRBJ2-5; v_gene: TRBV29-1; abundance: -
CDR3nt: TGTGCCAGCAGTGAAGAAATTCTAGCGGGGGACAATGAGCAGTTCTTC; CDR3aa: CASSEEILAGDNEQFF; d_gene: TRBD2; j_gene: TRBJ2-1; v_gene: TRBV6-1; abundance: few